The 7 T cell receptor beta chains below were found in one sample sequenced in a study of blood T cell repertoires in COVID-19. Libraries were prepared by immunoSEQ multiplex PCR; TCRdb keeps only in-frame clonotypes and omits some of them. The sample yields about 270,000 clones, around 93% seen once. The specimen sequenced was PBMCs or T cells enriched from blood (not recorded which). Source of these receptors: a man in his forties who had been exposed to COVID-19.

This rearrangement joins TRBV11-2 to TRBJ2-7; 12 nucleotides agree with TRBD2. The germline V gene encodes CDR1 SGHAT and CDR2 FQNNGV. The J segment lost 7 bases and the V segment lost 2 bases, leaving 3 bases of the junction unmatched. This CDR3 has 14 amino acids. CDR3 coding DNA: TGTGCCAGCAGCTTATCTAGCGGGAGGGGGGAGCAGTACTTC. Protein sequence: CASSLSSGRGEQYF.

The chain recombines TRBV3-1 (or the pseudogene TRBV3-2) with TRBJ1-1; D gene unclear. This CDR3 spans 14 amino acids. Trimming took off 4 bases at V and 5 bases at J, with 14 bases between the two ends. Per germline, CDR1 LGHDT and CDR2 YNNKEL (reference sequence). The CDR3 coding sequence is TGTGCCAGCAGCCTCGCGGGTGAAGGTACTGAAGCTTTCTTT. This gives the protein CASSLAGEGTEAFF.

The chain is built from TRBV28 and TRBJ1-1, with TRBD1 matching over 7 bases. CDR1 is MDHEN and CDR2 is SYDVKM in the germline V gene. CDR3 length: 14 amino acids. With V trimmed by 11 bases and J by 1 base, 10 bases remained unmatched. The CDR3 sequence: CAAISGTANTEAFF. CDR3 nucleotides: TGTGCCGCTATATCCGGGACAGCGAACACTGAAGCTTTCTTT. Complete variable domain (other parts from reference TRBV28 and TRBJ1-1): DVKVTQSSRYLVKRTGEKVFLECVQDMDHENMFWYRQDPGLGLRLIYFSYDVKMKEKGDIPEGYSVSREKKERFSLILESASTNQTSMYLCAAISGTANTEAFFGQGTRLTVV.

The chain combines TRBV30 with TRBJ2-7; D might be TRBD1 (5 bases). With 0 bases removed from V and 9 bases from J, the gap between germline ends came to 15 bases. Looked up from germline, CDR1 is GTSNPN and CDR2 is SVGIG (reference sequence). This CDR3 is built from 13 residues. The CDR3 region has the DNA TGTGCCTGGAGTGTCTCCGCCGACAGCGCGCAGTACTTC. Translating it yields CAWSVSADSAQYF. Drawing the rest from reference TRBV30 and TRBJ2-7, the complete variable domain is SQTIHQWPATLVQPVGSPLSLECTVEGTSNPNLYWYRQAAGRGLQLLFYSVGIGQISSEVPQNLSASRPQDRQFILSSKKLLLSDSGFYLCAWSVSADSAQYFGPGTRLTVT.

V and J are TRBV7-3 and TRBJ1-1; maybe TRBD1 (5 bases). V was pared by 4 bases and J by 4 bases, with 13 bases between. CDR1 SGHTA and CDR2 FQGTGA come from the germline V gene. CDR3 size: 14 residues. Here the CDR3 DNA reads TGTGCCAGCAGCTCGGCTCCAGGGATCACTGAAGCTTTCTTT. Translation: CASSSAPGITEAFF.

This chain uses TRBV4-1 with TRBJ2-7; D may be TRBD2 (5 bases). Deletions cut 1 base from V and 4 bases from J, with 17 bases between. From germline, CDR1 is MGHRA and CDR2 YSYEKL. CDR3 length: 16 amino acids. CDR3 region: CASSQGTRTREYEQYF. As DNA, the CDR3 is TGCGCCAGCAGCCAAGGTACCCGGACTCGGGAATACGAGCAGTACTTC.

The chain joins TRBV28 to TRBJ2-1, with TRBD1 matching 8 bases. Germline-derived CDR1 and CDR2 are MDHEN and SYDVKM. The CDR3 sequence is 16 residues long. With 4 bases clipped from V and 2 bases from J, the junction kept 7 bases outside the gene matches. Here the CDR3 reads CASSWAGTGAYNEQFF. The CDR3 coding sequence is TGTGCCAGCAGTTGGGCCGGGACAGGCGCCTACAATGAGCAGTTCTTC.